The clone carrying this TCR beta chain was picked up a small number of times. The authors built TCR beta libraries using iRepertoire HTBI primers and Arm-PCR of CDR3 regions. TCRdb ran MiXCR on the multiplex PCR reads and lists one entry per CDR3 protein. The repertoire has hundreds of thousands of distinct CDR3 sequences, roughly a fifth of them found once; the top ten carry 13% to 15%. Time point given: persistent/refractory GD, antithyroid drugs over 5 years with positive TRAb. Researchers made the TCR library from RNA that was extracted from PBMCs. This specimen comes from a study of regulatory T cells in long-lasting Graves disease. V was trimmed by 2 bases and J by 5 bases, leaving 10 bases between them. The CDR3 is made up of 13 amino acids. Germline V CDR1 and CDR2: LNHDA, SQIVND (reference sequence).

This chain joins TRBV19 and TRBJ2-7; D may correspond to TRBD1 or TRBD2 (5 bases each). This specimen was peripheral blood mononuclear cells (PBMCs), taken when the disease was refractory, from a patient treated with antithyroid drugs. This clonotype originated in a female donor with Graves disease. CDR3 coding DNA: TGTGCCAGTAGTATACAGGGAGCCAACGAGCAGTACTTC. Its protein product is CASSIQGANEQYF.